This T cell receptor (beta chain) derives from a study of radiation and T cells in renal cell carcinoma. Trimming left V 4 bases short and J 5 bases short, with 14 bases between. The CDR3 contains 14 residues. CDR1 is SGHRS, CDR2 YFSETQ, per germline. Specified time point: baseline pretreatment blood. Treatment here: 15 Gy SBRT to primary tumor, nephrectomy 4 weeks later. Sequencing was performed with immunoSEQ multiplex PCR; in TCRdb, only in-frame clones are kept and a portion is missing. The table records tens of thousands of clones, roughly 84% of them present only once. Sequenced here: blood, sampled from a patient whose treatment included radiotherapy and nephrectomy. This TCR came from a woman in her 70s with renal cell carcinoma. The chain couples TRBV5-1 to TRBJ2-3; D call uncertain. CDR3 region: CASSPDRPGDTQYF. The CDR3 region has the DNA TGCGCCAGCAGCCCTGACCGACCCGGAGATACGCAGTATTTT.